This TCR beta chain originates from a study of shared clonotypes between healthy human individuals. Study-level information: A donor's plate count was three for CD4 naive and three for CD4 memory; CD8 naive had two and CD8 memory one.

Each sorted subset replicate got 200 ng genomic DNA, approximately 27,000 genomes. The table came from immunoSEQ multiplex PCR; TCRdb's copy has only in-frame clones and leaves some out. The sample lists 2 million to 3 million clones; 90% to 95% were seen once. General study findings and limits: Naive subsets, compared against memory subsets, generally had larger estimated richness values.

Deletions cut 0 bases from V and 1 base from J, with 11 bases between. The CDR3 consists of 16 residues. Germline CDR1 and CDR2: SGHNT and YYREEE (reference sequence). Regarding this clone: Its antigen is unknown.

The sample consisted of naive CD4+ T cells from PBMCs. Subset here: CD45RA+ positively selected. The source is a man aged 18-30 years in good health. Some clones in this sample may be carry-over from other donors' samples. V and J are TRBV5-4 and TRBJ2-1; possibly TRBD2 for D (6 bases). Here the CDR3 DNA reads TGTGCCAGCAGCTTGGGCGGCGGGAAGTCCTACAATGAGCAGTTCTTC. Amino acid sequence: CASSLGGGKSYNEQFF.